A selection of T cell receptor beta chains follows, all from one sample in a study of T cells in Graves' hyperthyroidism and ophthalmopathy. TCRdb itself ran the multiplex PCR reads through MiXCR, one entry per CDR3 protein. Of approximately 400,000 distinct CDR3 sequences listed, around 16% were seen once; the top ten hold approximately 30%. The sample comprised blood. The receptors here all came from a woman between 18 and 29 years old with Graves' hyperthyroidism that later progressed to Graves' ophthalmopathy. The CDR3 runs from the conserved cysteine through the conserved F or W. A D gene is named only where the DNA matches it firmly. Clone size is stated in some rows and not others, as once, few, many or a class when expanded.

TRBV4-1,TRBJ2-1,13,TRBD2,once,CASSHELRGGWFF,TGCGCCAGCAGCCATGAGCTGCGGGGGGGCTGGTTCTTC
TRBV20-1,TRBJ2-3,14,TRBD2,many,CSATREGGGDTQYF,TGCAGTGCAACCAGGGAGGGAGGAGGAGATACGCAGTATTTT
TRBV2,TRBJ1-1,13,NA,many,CASSGGMNTEAFF,TGTGCCAGCAGTGGAGGGATGAACACTGAAGCTTTCTTT
TRBV10-3,TRBJ1-2,13,NA,many,CAISETNRDGYTF,TGTGCCATCAGTGAGACTAACAGGGATGGCTACACCTTC
TRBV28,TRBJ2-2,15,NA,many,CASSLSPSNTGELFF,TGTGCCAGCAGTCTCTCTCCCTCGAACACCGGGGAGCTGTTTTTT
TRBV14,TRBJ2-7,14,TRBD1,few,CASRTQDRGGEQYF,TGTGCCAGCAGAACCCAGGACAGGGGCGGCGAGCAGTACTTC
TRBV29-1,TRBJ2-7,13,TRBD1,many,CSVEDRQGDEQYF,TGCAGCGTTGAAGATCGTCAGGGGGACGAGCAGTACTTC
TRBV9,TRBJ2-7,15,TRBD2,NA,CASSVATSGTGEQYF,TGTGCCAGCAGCGTAGCTACTAGCGGGACGGGCGAGCAGTACTTC
TRBV28,TRBJ1-2,15,NA,many,CASSPRVEFNYGYTF,TGTGCCAGCAGTCCTCGGGTAGAGTTTAACTATGGCTACACCTTC
TRBV20-1,TRBJ1-5,13,NA,few,CSANQGGNQPQHF,TGCAGTGCTAATCAGGGAGGCAATCAGCCCCAGCATTTT
TRBV20-1,TRBJ2-2,15,TRBD2,few,CSAGIAGGNTGELFF,TGCAGTGCTGGGATAGCGGGAGGAAACACCGGGGAGCTGTTTTTT
TRBV2,TRBJ2-7,13,NA,few,CASSEVGLYEQYF,TGTGCCAGCAGTGAAGTAGGGTTGTACGAGCAGTACTTC
TRBV28,TRBJ2-1,15,NA,few,CASSPAAGSYNEQFF,TGTGCCAGCAGTCCGGCAGCGGGCTCCTACAATGAGCAGTTCTTC
TRBV5-5,TRBJ2-7,15,NA,NA,CASSLERVSSYEQYF,TGTGCCAGCAGCTTGGAACGGGTCTCCTCCTACGAGCAGTACTTC
TRBV7-9,TRBJ1-1,15,NA,NA,CASSLKWDGGTEAFF,TGTGCCAGCAGCTTAAAGTGGGACGGTGGGACTGAAGCTTTCTTT
TRBV19,TRBJ2-1,13,NA,NA,CASSIGQPNEQFF,TGTGCCAGTAGTATCGGACAACCCAATGAGCAGTTCTTC
TRBV7-8,TRBJ1-2,14,NA,NA,CASSLAAGNYGYTF,TGTGCCAGCAGCTTAGCAGCAGGGAACTATGGCTACACCTTC
TRBV20-1,TRBJ2-5,15,TRBD2,NA,CSASTGTSGPWTQYF,TGCAGTGCTAGCACCGGGACTAGCGGTCCCTGGACCCAGTACTTC
TRBV29-1,TRBJ2-3,14,TRBD1,few,CSVSTGLSTDTQYF,TGCAGCGTTTCGACAGGGCTGAGCACAGATACGCAGTATTTT
TRBV20-1,TRBJ1-2,14,TRBD1,NA,CSAPRDRAYYAGTF,TGCAGTGCTCCCCGGGACAGGGCTTACTATGCGGGAACCTTC
TRBV6-1,TRBJ2-3,14,NA,few,CASSSRGAGDTQYF,TGTGCCAGCAGCAGTAGGGGGGCTGGAGATACGCAGTATTTT
TRBV11-3,TRBJ2-1,15,NA,many,CASSSPWGEGNEQFF,TGTGCCAGCAGCTCCCCTTGGGGCGAGGGGAATGAGCAGTTCTTC
TRBV28,TRBJ2-7,17,TRBD1,many,CASSRTRGTGGVYEQYF,TGTGCCAGCAGTCGAACTCGAGGGACAGGGGGCGTTTACGAGCAGTACTTC
TRBV9,TRBJ2-1,13,NA,few,CASSVDLYNEQFF,TGTGCCAGCAGCGTAGACCTATACAATGAGCAGTTCTTC
TRBV24-1,TRBJ2-1,12,TRBD1,NA,CATSNRGYEQFF,TGTGCCACCAGTAACAGGGGGTACGAGCAGTTCTTC
TRBV19,TRBJ1-3,14,NA,NA,CASSIQGPGNTIYF,TGTGCCAGTAGTATTCAGGGACCTGGAAACACCATATATTTT
TRBV28,TRBJ2-7,17,TRBD1,NA,CASNPGRHRGPFYEQYF,TGTGCCAGCAACCCCGGCCGACACAGGGGTCCTTTCTACGAGCAGTACTTC
TRBV9,TRBJ1-6,16,TRBD1,NA,CASSVNLDRANSPLHF,TGTGCCAGCAGCGTGAACCTCGACAGGGCTAATTCACCCCTCCACTTT
TRBV28,TRBJ2-7,14,TRBD2,NA,CASSGGTITYEQYF,TGTGCCAGCAGTGGCGGGACTATCACCTACGAGCAGTACTTC
TRBV20-1,TRBJ1-2,12,NA,NA,CSAMPGPGGYTF,TGCAGTGCCATGCCGGGACCCGGGGGCTACACCTTC
TRBV6-2/TRBV6-3,TRBJ2-7,13,NA,many,CASSYRISYEQYF,TGTGCCAGCAGTTATCGGATCTCCTACGAGCAGTACTTC
TRBV7-8,TRBJ2-7,15,NA,many,CASSPRGGASYEQYF,TGTGCCAGCAGCCCCCGTGGGGGGGCCTCCTACGAGCAGTACTTC
TRBV28,TRBJ2-5,14,TRBD2,many,CASLAGALQETQYF,TGTGCCAGTCTAGCGGGCGCCCTCCAAGAGACCCAGTACTTC
TRBV12-3/TRBV12-4,TRBJ1-5,14,NA,many,CASSLDSVNQPQHF,TGTGCCAGCAGTTTAGACTCCGTCAATCAGCCCCAGCATTTT
TRBV28,TRBJ1-2,13,NA,few,CASSFLAGEGYTF,TGTGCCAGCAGTTTTTTAGCAGGAGAAGGCTACACCTTC
TRBV11-2,TRBJ2-7,15,TRBD2,many,CASSQGLAVTYEQYF,TGTGCCAGCAGCCAGGGACTAGCGGTAACCTACGAGCAGTACTTC
TRBV7-9,TRBJ2-1,16,TRBD2,few,CASSITSGRAYNEQFF,TGTGCCAGCAGCATCACTAGCGGGAGAGCCTACAATGAGCAGTTCTTC
TRBV5-6,TRBJ2-5,12,NA,NA,CASSLAGGPEYF,TGTGCCAGCAGCTTGGCCGGGGGACCGGAGTACTTC
TRBV24-1,TRBJ1-1,13,NA,many,CATSSGGHSEAFF,TGTGCCACCAGTTCAGGTGGACATAGTGAAGCTTTCTTT
TRBV6-1,TRBJ1-6,14,NA,few,CASSFLQEGSPLHF,TGTGCCAGCAGTTTCCTACAGGAGGGTTCACCCCTCCACTTT
TRBV30,TRBJ1-2,12,NA,many,CAWAGAIEGYTF,TGTGCCTGGGCGGGGGCCATCGAGGGCTACACCTTC
TRBV20-1,TRBJ2-7,13,NA,NA,CSASQGGIYGQYF,TGCAGTGCTAGCCAGGGAGGAATTTACGGGCAGTACTTC